The source of this T cell receptor beta chain is a study of blood T cell repertoires in COVID-19. In the study's own analysis: Estimation of nucleated cell counts was performed using reference gene primer amplification. Generated by immunoSEQ multiplex PCR, the TCRdb table keeps only in-frame clones and is missing some. That table is the source of V, J and clone size, and D and trimming were worked out from the DNA. The sample holds around 180,000 clones, around 67% seen once. The CDR3 has 15 residues. Germline CDR1 LNHDA, CDR2 SQIVND (reference sequence). V shed 3 bases, J shed 5 bases, and the junction held 5 bases outside the gene matches.

The V and J genes are TRBV19 and TRBJ2-1; 9 bases align to TRBD1. The specimen sequenced was peripheral blood. The sequence was obtained from an elderly woman with acute or convalescent COVID-19. As DNA, the CDR3 is TGTGCCAGTAGTATTTGGACAGGGGCTAACAATGAGCAGTTCTTC. It specifies CASSIWTGANNEQFF.